A selection of T cell receptor beta chains follows, all from one sample in a study of T cell responses to AZD1222 COVID-19 vaccine. The method was immunoSEQ multiplex PCR; TCRdb's version includes in-frame clones alone and lacks a portion of them. Counted here are under 170,000 clones, roughly 90% occurring once; the ten biggest clones make up approximately 3.4%. The material sequenced was peripheral blood, taken 28 days after the second AZD1222 dose. These receptor sequences come from an adult who received the AZD1222 COVID-19 vaccine. Both conserved end residues are part of each CDR3. D genes are given only for firm matches. Clone size is given for some rows only: seen once, a few or many times, or a class if the clone is expanded.

j_call	d_call	v_call	clone_size	cdr3_aa	cdr3_nt
TRBJ1-2	TRBD1	TRBV15	-	CATSRVTGTAGPLF	TGTGCCACCAGCAGGGTAACCGGGACAGCCGGTCCCCTCTTC
TRBJ2-7	-	TRBV6-2/TRBV6-3	-	CASSYRGLATYEQYF	TGTGCCAGCAGTTACCGGGGACTGGCAACCTACGAGCAGTACTTC
TRBJ1-3	-	TRBV11-3	-	CASSFTGGNTIYF	TGTGCCAGCAGCTTCACAGGGGGAAACACCATATATTTT
TRBJ2-1	-	TRBV11-2	-	CASSLAWGSYNEQFF	TGTGCCAGCAGCTTAGCGTGGGGCTCCTACAATGAGCAGTTCTTC
TRBJ1-2	-	TRBV7-9	-	CASSLNTASNYGYTF	TGTGCCAGCAGCTTGAACACAGCTTCTAACTATGGCTACACCTTC
TRBJ1-5	TRBD1	TRBV5-1	-	CASRTGTGGNQPQHF	TGCGCCAGCAGAACTGGGACAGGGGGAAATCAGCCCCAGCATTTT
TRBJ1-5	-	TRBV5-1	-	CASSLSGEGNQPQHF	TGCGCCAGCAGCTTGAGCGGGGAGGGCAATCAGCCCCAGCATTTT
TRBJ2-7	TRBD1	TRBV28	-	CASRAQGYYEQYF	TGTGCCAGCAGGGCACAGGGGTACTACGAGCAGTACTTC
TRBJ1-5	TRBD1	TRBV12-3/TRBV12-4	-	CASSSTGGQPQHF	TGTGCCAGCAGTTCGACAGGGGGTCAGCCCCAGCATTTT
TRBJ1-5	-	TRBV4-1	-	CASSQDVRSNQPQHF	TGCGCCAGCAGCCAAGATGTACGGAGCAATCAGCCCCAGCATTTT
TRBJ2-7	-	TRBV7-9	-	CASSPGLSSYEQYF	TGTGCCAGCAGCCCGGGACTGAGCTCCTACGAGCAGTACTTC
TRBJ2-7	TRBD1	TRBV19	-	CASSMGTGAYEQYF	TGTGCCAGTAGTATGGGGACAGGGGCTTACGAGCAGTACTTC
TRBJ2-1	-	TRBV3-1/TRBV3-2	once	CASSQDWSNEQFF	TGTGCCAGCAGCCAAGACTGGAGCAATGAGCAGTTCTTC
TRBJ2-1	TRBD2	TRBV7-2	-	CASSLAAGGWYNEQFF	TGTGCCAGCAGCTTAGCGGCGGGGGGGTGGTACAATGAGCAGTTCTTC
TRBJ1-3	TRBD1	TRBV5-6	-	CASSLAPGGGNTIYF	TGTGCCAGCAGCTTGGCCCCAGGGGGTGGAAACACCATATATTTT
TRBJ1-2	TRBD1	TRBV7-8	-	CASSLPTGGSGYTF	TGTGCCAGCAGCCTTCCGACAGGGGGCTCTGGCTACACCTTC
TRBJ2-2	-	TRBV7-2	-	CASSQTRQVTGELFF	TGTGCCAGCAGCCAGACGCGACAGGTTACGGGGGAGCTGTTTTTT
TRBJ1-4	-	TRBV27	-	CASSLRGDTNEKLFF	TGTGCCAGCAGTTTAAGGGGGGACACTAATGAAAAACTGTTTTTT
TRBJ1-4	-	TRBV9	once	CASSVGGLELFF	TGTGCCAGCAGCGTGGGGGGATTGGAACTGTTTTTT
TRBJ2-1	TRBD2	TRBV11-3	-	CASSTSGRAFFDEQFF	TGTGCCAGCAGTACTAGCGGGAGGGCCTTTTTCGATGAGCAGTTCTTC
TRBJ1-2	TRBD1	TRBV3-1/TRBV3-2	once	CASSQEVRGGGYTF	TGTGCCAGCAGCCAAGAGGTCAGGGGGGGTGGCTACACCTTC
TRBJ1-5	-	TRBV18	-	CASSPPGDQPQHF	TGTGCCAGCTCACCACCGGGTGATCAGCCCCAGCATTTT
TRBJ2-1	TRBD2	TRBV7-7	-	CASSLRREDYNEQFF	TGTGCCAGCAGCTTAAGGCGGGAGGACTACAATGAGCAGTTCTTC
TRBJ2-1	TRBD2	TRBV7-6	-	CASSLGLAGVYNEQFF	TGTGCCAGCAGCCTCGGACTAGCGGGAGTCTACAATGAGCAGTTCTTC
TRBJ2-2	TRBD2	TRBV7-8	-	CASSSIPLAGVNTGELFF	TGTGCCAGCAGCTCAATCCCACTAGCGGGGGTCAACACCGGGGAGCTGTTTTTT
TRBJ1-6	TRBD1	TRBV6-1	-	CASSARPGGNNSPLHF	TGTGCCAGCAGTGCCCGGCCAGGGGGGAATAATTCACCCCTCCACTTT
TRBJ1-1	-	TRBV5-1	-	CASSFGEDTEAFF	TGCGCCAGCAGTTTTGGAGAGGACACTGAAGCTTTCTTT
TRBJ2-1	-	TRBV9	once	CASSVLAGQNEQFF	TGTGCCAGCAGCGTATTGGCGGGACAAAATGAGCAGTTCTTC
TRBJ2-7	-	TRBV5-4	-	CASSLGTASYEQYF	TGTGCCAGCAGCTTGGGGACGGCCTCCTACGAGCAGTACTTC
TRBJ2-7	-	TRBV6-6	-	CASSVGNTYEQYF	TGTGCCAGCAGTGTCGGGAACACCTACGAGCAGTACTTC
TRBJ2-7	TRBD2	TRBV20-1	-	CSASGFGTSGTWYF	TGCAGTGCTAGTGGGTTTGGGACTAGCGGAACCTGGTACTTC
TRBJ2-1	TRBD1	TRBV19	once	CASSTRQGWLNEQFF	TGTGCCAGTAGTACCCGACAGGGTTGGTTGAATGAGCAGTTCTTC
TRBJ1-1	-	TRBV5-1	-	CASTQDDTEAFF	TGCGCCAGCACCCAAGACGACACTGAAGCTTTCTTT
TRBJ1-2	TRBD1	TRBV5-1	-	CASSAGTERYYGYTF	TGCGCCAGCAGCGCAGGGACAGAGAGATACTATGGCTACACCTTC
TRBJ1-5	-	TRBV6-5	-	CASSYSSEAASQPQHF	TGTGCCAGCAGTTACTCCTCGGAGGCGGCGAGTCAGCCCCAGCATTTT
TRBJ2-7	TRBD2	TRBV10-3	-	CATRAGLATPYEQYF	TGTGCCACCCGAGCAGGACTAGCGACCCCCTACGAGCAGTACTTC
TRBJ2-7	TRBD1	TRBV30	-	CAWSSTGGPYEQYF	TGTGCCTGGAGTTCGACAGGGGGCCCCTACGAGCAGTACTTC
TRBJ1-2	-	TRBV2	-	CASSLIQGFDTF	TGTGCCAGCAGCTTAATACAGGGCTTCGACACCTTC
TRBJ1-3	-	TRBV2	-	CAELDGGNTIYF	TGTGCCGAGTTGGACGGAGGAAACACCATATATTTT
TRBJ2-1	TRBD2	TRBV6-5	-	CASRRLAEAYNEQFF	TGTGCCAGCAGGAGACTAGCAGAAGCGTACAATGAGCAGTTCTTC
TRBJ1-2	-	TRBV27	-	CASSLQQGYYGYTF	TGTGCCAGCAGTTTGCAACAGGGCTACTATGGCTACACCTTC
TRBJ2-5	TRBD1	TRBV18	-	CASSPGTGERETQYF	TGTGCCAGCTCACCGGGGACAGGGGAGAGGGAGACCCAGTACTTC
TRBJ2-4	-	TRBV28	-	CASSYMSLRAKNIQYF	TGTGCCAGCAGCTATATGTCGTTGCGGGCCAAAAACATTCAGTACTTC
TRBJ1-1	-	TRBV7-9	-	CASSLRQVGTEAFF	TGTGCCAGCAGCCTCCGGCAGGTGGGGACTGAAGCTTTCTTT
TRBJ1-1	-	TRBV9	-	CASSGMNTEAFF	TGTGCCAGCAGCGGAATGAACACTGAAGCTTTCTTT
TRBJ1-2	TRBD1	TRBV2	few	CASSDRVNYGYTF	TGTGCCAGCAGCGACAGGGTAAACTATGGCTACACCTTC
TRBJ2-1	TRBD2	TRBV25-1	-	CASSLRAAGVSEQFF	TGTGCCAGCAGTCTGCGGGCAGCGGGAGTGAGTGAGCAGTTCTTC
TRBJ2-7	TRBD2	TRBV6-5	-	CASTGHGRSYEQYF	TGTGCCAGCACAGGCCACGGGAGGTCCTACGAGCAGTACTTC
TRBJ2-6	TRBD2	TRBV19	-	CASSIVGIAGVAGANVLTF	TGTGCCAGTAGTATAGTGGGAATAGCGGGAGTAGCTGGGGCCAACGTCCTGACTTTC
TRBJ1-1	-	TRBV29-1	-	CSVVRQNTEAFF	TGCAGCGTTGTCAGACAGAACACTGAAGCTTTCTTT
TRBJ1-1	-	TRBV2	-	CASRDSRDEAFF	TGTGCCAGCAGAGACAGTCGTGATGAAGCTTTCTTT
TRBJ2-5	-	TRBV27	-	CASSFFGYF	TGTGCCAGCAGTTTCTTCGGGTACTTC
TRBJ2-1	-	TRBV27	-	CASSLGGSYNEQFF	TGTGCCAGCAGTTTGGGCGGTTCCTACAATGAGCAGTTCTTC